This T cell receptor beta chain was retrieved from a study of blood T cells in healthy people across ages. Findings of the study overall: TCR beta diversity correlated strongly with naive T cell percentage. Diversity was higher, and naive CD4+ cells more numerous, in long-lived donors than in aged donors.

On this clonotype: Its target is unknown.

The CDR3 has 13 amino acids. The V gene lost 8 bases and the J gene lost 1 base, with 9 bases spanning the gap. Per the germline V gene, CDR1 is MNHEY and CDR2 is SVGEGT. For the second PCR, which ran for 7 to 11 cycles, a sample-barcoded 5' primer and a J-beta primer mix were used. Each cDNA molecule was tagged by a template-switch adaptor with 12 random nucleotides. TCRdb used MiXCR to reprocess the 5' RACE reads, holding one entry per CDR3 protein. This table holds hundreds of thousands of distinct CDR3 sequences, under 45% found once. The J gene is TRBJ1-5, the V gene TRBV6-2 or TRBV6-3; tentative D call: TRBD1 (5 bases). The material sequenced was blood. This sequence was found in a man in his 60s in good health. CDR3 DNA: TGTGCCAGCGTTCGGGGGAGCAATCAGCCCCAGCATTTT. This codes for CASVRGSNQPQHF.